The 12 T cell receptor beta chains below all came from one sample that was sequenced in a study of shared clonotypes between healthy human individuals. Generated by immunoSEQ multiplex PCR, the TCRdb table keeps only in-frame clones and is missing some. This table holds under 2.5 million clones, around 92% found once. The sequencing sample was made of naive CD4+ T cells from PBMCs. The sample's subset: CD45RA+ positively selected. These receptors originate from a man younger than 35 in good health. Some clones in this sample may be carry-over from other donors' samples.

The CDR3 DNA sequence: TGTGCCAGCAGTGTCGTACCGGGACAGGGATCAGCCGGTACGCAGTATTTT. Its translation is CASSVVPGQGSAGTQYF. This chain connects TRBV27 to TRBJ2-3, with 9 positions matching TRBD1. The CDR3 has 17 residues. Germline values: CDR1 MNHEY, CDR2 SMNVEV (reference sequence). With 5 bases clipped from V and 8 bases from J, the junction kept 17 bases outside the gene matches.

The J gene is TRBJ2-3, the V gene TRBV29-1, with TRBD2 matching 12 bases. The CDR3 loop spans 15 amino acids. Per germline, CDR1 SQVTM and CDR2 ANQGSEA. The junction had 8 bases not matched to a gene; V was cut back by 7 bases and J by 3 bases. Written as DNA, the CDR3 is TGCAGCGGTGCTAGCGGGAGGGCCTCAACAGATACGCAGTATTTT. It translates to CSGASGRASTDTQYF.

This chain connects TRBV5-4 to TRBJ1-2; D is ambiguous. This CDR3 is 14 amino acids long. The V and J ends lost 0 bases and 5 bases respectively, with 11 bases between them. CDR1 is SGHNT, CDR2 YYREEE, per germline (reference sequence). The CDR3 protein is CASSLAGTAYGYTF. Written as DNA, the CDR3 is TGTGCCAGCAGCTTGGCCGGTACAGCTTATGGCTACACCTTC.

The chain employs TRBV9 and TRBJ2-1, with 8 bases matching TRBD1. CDR3 size: 15 residues. Germline loops: CDR1 SGDLS, CDR2 YYNGEE. The V gene end was trimmed by 4 bases and the J gene end by 6 bases; junction bases not matched to a gene: 9. In nucleotides, the CDR3 is TGTGCCAGCAGCCCAAGGGACAGGTTGGGCAATGAGCAGTTCTTC. Protein product: CASSPRDRLGNEQFF.

The chain joins TRBV29-1 to TRBJ2-5; no reliable D call. The germline V gene encodes CDR1 SQVTM and CDR2 ANQGSEA. This CDR3 has 14 amino acids. Trimming left V 3 bases short and J 2 bases short, with 13 bases between. This CDR3 reads CSVDRRSRQETQYF. The CDR3, as DNA: TGCAGCGTTGATAGACGCTCGCGACAAGAGACCCAGTACTTC.

The rearrangement uses TRBV28 and TRBJ2-7; 8 bases fit TRBD1. The CDR3 has 13 residues. V lost 8 bases and J lost 2; bases outside the gene matches: 5. Looked up from germline, CDR1 is MDHEN and CDR2 is SYDVKM. This CDR3 reads CASQDRVPYEQYF. DNA for the CDR3: TGTGCCAGCCAGGACAGGGTCCCCTACGAGCAGTACTTC.

This chain joins TRBV5-3 and TRBJ2-4; the D gene is possibly TRBD1 (6 bases). TRBV5-3 is identified as an open reading frame with a role that is uncertain. V gave up 4 bases and J gave up 2 bases, with 19 bases separating them. The CDR3 length is 17 residues. CDR3 coding DNA: TGTGCCAGAAGCGCAAACAGGGTCCCCCTAACCAAAAACATTCAGTACTTC. Amino acid sequence: CARSANRVPLTKNIQYF.

The genes are TRBV7-2 and TRBJ2-7, with 7 bases aligning to TRBD1. The J segment lost 9 bases and the V segment lost 6 bases, leaving 14 bases of the junction unmatched. The CDR3 spans 14 residues. Germline loops: CDR1 SGHTA, CDR2 FQGNSA. The CDR3 nucleotides read TGTGCCAGCAGGCCTACCGGGACAGCAGTAGGGCAGTACTTC. Translating it yields CASRPTGTAVGQYF.

V usage is TRBV5-1 and J usage is TRBJ2-5; 7 bases map to TRBD2. Germline V lookup: CDR1 SGHRS, CDR2 YFSETQ. The CDR3 is made up of 12 amino acids. With 5 bases clipped from V and 4 bases from J, the junction kept 2 bases outside the gene matches. CDR3 nucleotides: TGCGCCAGCAGGAGGGAGGGAGAGACCCAGTACTTC. The encoded protein is CASRREGETQYF.

CDR3: CASSQDPSSGYTF. CDR3 coding DNA: TGCGCCAGCAGCCAAGATCCATCGAGTGGCTACACCTTC. This rearrangement joins TRBV4-3 to TRBJ1-2; D is undetermined. This CDR3 is built from 13 residues. Germline CDR1 LGHNA, CDR2 YSLEER. With 0 bases removed from V and 7 bases from J, the gap between germline ends came to 9 bases.

This chain connects TRBV28 to TRBJ2-1; D unresolved. Germline loops: CDR1 MDHEN, CDR2 SYDVKM. The CDR3 contains 14 residues. The V and J ends lost 3 bases and 2 bases respectively, with 8 bases between them. The CDR3 loop is CASSFEVAYNEQFF. The CDR3 bases are TGTGCCAGCAGTTTTGAGGTCGCCTACAATGAGCAGTTCTTC.

The chain joins TRBV6-1 to TRBJ2-3, with a tentative D call TRBD2 (5 bases). Trimming took off 0 bases at V and 8 bases at J, with 9 bases between the two ends. Germline lookup yields CDR1 MNHNS and CDR2 SASEGT. The CDR3 runs 13 residues. The CDR3 bases are TGTGCCAGCAGTGAAGCGCCTCGGGGTACGCAGTATTTT. Translating it yields CASSEAPRGTQYF.